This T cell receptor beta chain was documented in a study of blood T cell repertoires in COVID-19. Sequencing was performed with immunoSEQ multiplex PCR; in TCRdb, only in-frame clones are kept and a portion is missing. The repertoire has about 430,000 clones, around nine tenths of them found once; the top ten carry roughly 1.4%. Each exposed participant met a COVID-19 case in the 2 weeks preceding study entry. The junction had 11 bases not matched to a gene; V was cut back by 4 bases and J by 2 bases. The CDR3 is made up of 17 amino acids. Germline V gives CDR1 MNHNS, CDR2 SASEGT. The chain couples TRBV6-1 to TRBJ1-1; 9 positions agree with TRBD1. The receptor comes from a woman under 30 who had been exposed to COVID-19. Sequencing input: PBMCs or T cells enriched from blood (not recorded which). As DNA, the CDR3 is TGTGCCAGCAGTGGGGGGACAGGGCGAGCGTATAACACTGAAGCTTTCTTT. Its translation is CASSGGTGRAYNTEAFF.